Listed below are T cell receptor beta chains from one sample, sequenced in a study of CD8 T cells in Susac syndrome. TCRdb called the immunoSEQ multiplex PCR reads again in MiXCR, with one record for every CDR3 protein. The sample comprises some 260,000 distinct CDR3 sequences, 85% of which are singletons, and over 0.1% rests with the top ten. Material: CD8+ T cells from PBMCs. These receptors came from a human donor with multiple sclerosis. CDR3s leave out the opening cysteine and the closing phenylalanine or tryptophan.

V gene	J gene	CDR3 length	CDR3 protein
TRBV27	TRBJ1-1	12	ASSLLGTNTEAF
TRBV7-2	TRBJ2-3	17	ASSLTSAGGEGKTDTQY
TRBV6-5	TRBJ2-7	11	ASSYSNPYEQY
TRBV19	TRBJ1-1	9	ASAENTEAF
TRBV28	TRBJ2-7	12	ASNPDRGSYEQY
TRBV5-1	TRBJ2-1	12	ASSLVSGRNEQF
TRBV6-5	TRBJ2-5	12	ASSLAGLQETQY
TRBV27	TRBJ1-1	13	ASSLGVRLNTEAF
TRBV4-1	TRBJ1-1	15	ASSQKGSQLPNTEAF
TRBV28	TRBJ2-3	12	ASPGPPPTDTQY
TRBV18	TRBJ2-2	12	ATPTSGNTGELF
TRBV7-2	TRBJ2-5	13	ASSLVPRPQETQY
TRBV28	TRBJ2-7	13	ATPRAETDSYEQY
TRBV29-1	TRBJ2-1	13	SVELAGSSYNEQF
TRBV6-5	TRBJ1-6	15	ASSYSRDSDYNSPLH
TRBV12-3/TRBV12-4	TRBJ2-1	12	ASRTGTRKYEQF
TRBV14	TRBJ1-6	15	ASSPVVRASYNSPLH
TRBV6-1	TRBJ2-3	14	ASSEPTRRGGDTQY
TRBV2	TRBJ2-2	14	ASGPSGERNTGELF
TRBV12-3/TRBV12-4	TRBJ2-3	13	ASSLGTGGTDTQY
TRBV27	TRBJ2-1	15	ASSPGIAEGSYNEQF
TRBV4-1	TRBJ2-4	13	ASSQWRQEKNIQY
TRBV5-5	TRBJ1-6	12	ASSSEGLSNTLH
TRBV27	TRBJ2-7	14	ASSLLLAGGPGEQY
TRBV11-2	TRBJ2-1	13	ASSSRQGARNEQF
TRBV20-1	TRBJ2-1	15	SARDLGAGSFYNEQF
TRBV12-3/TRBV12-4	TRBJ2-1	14	ASSSYGLVSSLQQF
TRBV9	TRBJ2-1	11	ASSARLKNEQF
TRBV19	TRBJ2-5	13	ASSIVLAKQETQY
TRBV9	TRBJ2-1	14	ASSETGHLPYNEQF
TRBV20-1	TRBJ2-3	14	SARAGPSPSTDTQY
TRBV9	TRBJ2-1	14	ASSGGFLSSYNEQF
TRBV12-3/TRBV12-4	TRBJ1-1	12	ASSFSRGWTEAF
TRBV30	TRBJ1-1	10	AWSEVNTEAF
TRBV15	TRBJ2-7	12	ATSSSPLSYEQY
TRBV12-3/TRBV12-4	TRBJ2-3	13	ASSFKQGGTDTQY
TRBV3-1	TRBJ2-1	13	ASSLYRPYSNEQF
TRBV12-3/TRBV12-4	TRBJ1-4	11	ASSLRENEKLF
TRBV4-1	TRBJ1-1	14	ASSRFSTGENTEAF
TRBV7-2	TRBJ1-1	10	ASSAGTDGAF
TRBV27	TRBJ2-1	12	ASSSNGRLNEQF
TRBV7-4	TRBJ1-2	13	ASSRWTGNNYGYT
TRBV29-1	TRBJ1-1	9	SVEDSAEAF
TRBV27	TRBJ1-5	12	ASSFMGSSQPQH
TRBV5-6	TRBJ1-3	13	ASSSGWGAGNTIY
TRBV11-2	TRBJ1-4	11	ASSSGPHEKLF
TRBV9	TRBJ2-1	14	ASSPGTSGRYNEQF
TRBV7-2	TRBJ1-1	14	ASSLAGGGGDSEAF
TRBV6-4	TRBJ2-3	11	ASSVSATDTQY
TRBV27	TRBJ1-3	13	ASSPSGGSGNTIY
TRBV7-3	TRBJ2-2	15	ASSLRGLAGNTGELF
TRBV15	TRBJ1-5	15	ATSPLTGQGVFQPQH
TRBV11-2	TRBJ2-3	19	ASSLVLTSNSMGSTADTQY
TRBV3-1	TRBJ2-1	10	ASSQHNNEQF
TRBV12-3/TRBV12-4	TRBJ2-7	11	ASSFNRVYEQY
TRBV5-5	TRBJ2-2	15	ASGGLAGPIDTGELF
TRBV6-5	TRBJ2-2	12	ASSYTPRTGELF
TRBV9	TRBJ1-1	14	ASSLNNRGSGTEAF
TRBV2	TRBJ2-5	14	ASSEGEKEIQETQY
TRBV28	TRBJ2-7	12	ASSTRQGRYEQY